A single sample gave rise to the 27 T cell receptor beta chains below, sequenced in a study of shared clonotypes between healthy human individuals. Sequencing used immunoSEQ multiplex PCR; TCRdb keeps in-frame clones, though not all of them. Here the sample spans roughly 2,300,000 clones, around 93% being singletons. Sequencing was performed on naive CD4+ T cells from PBMCs. The subset was: CD45RA+ positively selected. The receptor set was obtained from a man aged 18 to 35 in good health. Some clones in this sample may be carry-over from other donors' samples.

The gene calls are TRBV6-5 and TRBJ2-7; 8 bases line up with TRBD2. This CDR3 is built from 15 residues. V was pared by 6 bases and J by 2 bases, with 9 bases of the junction left unmatched. CDR1 is MNHEY and CDR2 is SVGAGI in the germline V gene. This CDR3 is CASSSRTSLPYEQYF. The CDR3 bases are TGTGCCAGCAGCTCGAGGACTAGCCTTCCCTACGAGCAGTACTTC.

The rearrangement uses TRBV5-1 and TRBJ2-1; D might be TRBD1 (5 bases). CDR1 is SGHRS, CDR2 YFSETQ, per germline. V lost 2 bases, J lost 4 bases, and 13 bases lay in between. The CDR3 spans 15 residues. CDR3 protein: CASSFGEGAYNEQFF. The CDR3 DNA sequence: TGCGCCAGCAGCTTTGGTGAAGGGGCGTACAATGAGCAGTTCTTC.

The CDR3: CASVDSGANGNEQFF. As DNA, the CDR3 is TGTGCCAGCGTGGATAGCGGCGCTAACGGGAATGAGCAGTTCTTC. The chain recombines TRBV27 with TRBJ2-1, with D perhaps matching TRBD2 (6 bases). The V and J ends lost 8 bases and 7 bases respectively, with 21 bases between them. The CDR3 is 15 amino acids. Germline V CDR1 and CDR2: MNHEY, SMNVEV (reference sequence).

The CDR3 region is CATKGGGSGANVLTF. DNA of the CDR3: TGTGCCACCAAAGGAGGGGGCTCTGGGGCCAACGTCCTGACTTTC. The chain has TRBV6-4 and TRBJ2-6; D possibly matches TRBD1 or TRBD2 (6 bases each). CDR3 length equals 15 residues. In germline, CDR1 is MRHNA, CDR2 SNTAGT. Deletions cut 10 bases from V and 0 bases from J, with 13 bases between.

The chain uses TRBV7-2 and TRBJ2-1; the D gene could be TRBD1 or TRBD2 (5 bases each). The V end was cut by 5 bases, the J end by 0 bases, with 17 bases between. Germline V CDR1 and CDR2: SGHTA, FQGNSA. The CDR3 runs 17 residues. The DNA of the CDR3 is TGTGCCAGCAGCACCTCCTCGGCCGGGGCCTCCTACAATGAGCAGTTCTTC. Amino acid sequence: CASSTSSAGASYNEQFF.

This rearrangement joins TRBV7-8 to TRBJ2-1; no definite D call. CDR3 length: 11 residues. V was shortened by 5 bases and J by 5 bases, with 4 bases between the two germline ends. Germline CDR1 is SGHVS and CDR2 is FQNEAQ. This CDR3 reads CASSQNNEQFF. As DNA, the CDR3 is TGTGCCAGCAGCCAAAACAATGAGCAGTTCTTC.

This clone was counted once. This chain uses TRBV7-9 with TRBJ2-5; a weak D match, TRBD1 (6 bases). The end of the DNA aligns better with TRBJ2-7, so the J call may be wrong. Looked up from germline, CDR1 is SEHNR and CDR2 is FQNEAQ (reference sequence). The CDR3 has 14 residues. This CDR3 is CASSYAGTNYEQYF. The CDR3 bases are TGTGCCAGCAGCTACGCCGGGACAAACTACGAGCAGTACTTC.

The V gene is TRBV6-1, the J gene TRBJ1-4; 7 bases are shared with TRBD1. This CDR3 comprises 14 residues. Germline CDR1 MNHNS, CDR2 SASEGT. Trimming cost V 7 bases and J 8 bases; bases outside gene matches: 10. The CDR3 sequence: CASIGGTVVEKLFF. CDR3 coding DNA: TGTGCCAGCATTGGGGGGACAGTGGTCGAAAAACTGTTTTTT.

This chain joins TRBV9 and TRBJ2-1; D is possibly TRBD1 or TRBD2 (8 bases each). The germline V gene encodes CDR1 SGDLS and CDR2 YYNGEE. The CDR3 totals 16 residues. Trimming removed 4 bases at V and 9 bases at J, with 23 bases between. The CDR3 loop is CASSRSPAGGQGEQFF. The CDR3 DNA reads as TGTGCCAGCAGCCGCAGCCCGGCGGGAGGACAGGGTGAGCAGTTCTTC.

The chain has TRBV20-1 and TRBJ2-1, with D uncertain. V was shortened by 6 bases and J by 8 bases, with 11 bases between the two germline ends. Germline CDR1 DFQATT, CDR2 SNEGSKA (reference sequence). The CDR3 runs 11 residues. The CDR3 nucleotides are TGCAGTGCCTACCCGCTTGATGAGCAGTTCTTC. This sequence encodes CSAYPLDEQFF.

J is TRBJ2-7 and V is TRBV28, with D perhaps assigned TRBD1 or TRBD2 (5 bases each). V lost 4 bases and J lost 2, with 18 bases in between. CDR1 and CDR2 from the germline V gene are MDHEN and SYDVKM. The CDR3 is made up of 16 amino acids. This CDR3 is CASSSGADPWAYEQYF. CDR3 DNA sequence: TGTGCCAGCAGTTCCGGGGCGGATCCTTGGGCCTACGAGCAGTACTTC.

This clone has more than one count but fewer than ten. J is TRBJ1-5 and V is TRBV28; TRBD1 might be the D (5 bases). This CDR3 is 14 amino acids long. In germline, CDR1 is MDHEN, CDR2 SYDVKM. Trimming cost V 4 bases and J 3 bases, with 10 bases left between them. The CDR3 loop reads CASSSTADNQPQHF. CDR3 DNA sequence: TGTGCCAGCAGTTCGACAGCTGACAATCAGCCCCAGCATTTT. Combining the CDR3 with reference TRBV28 and TRBJ1-5 gives the whole variable domain DVKVTQSSRYLVKRTGEKVFLECVQDMDHENMFWYRQDPGLGLRLIYFSYDVKMKEKGDIPEGYSVSREKKERFSLILESASTNQTSMYLCASSSTADNQPQHFGDGTRLSIL.

This clone was detected once. The V and J genes are TRBV2 and TRBJ1-2; no clear D. V was cut by 8 bases and J by 0 bases, with 19 bases left in between. The length of the CDR3 is 16 residues. Germline V CDR1 and CDR2: SNHLY, FYNNEI. Here the CDR3 DNA reads TGTGCCAGCGACCCCTATGGCGGATCAGCTAACTATGGCTACACCTTC. This encodes CASDPYGGSANYGYTF.

The chain carries TRBV5-1 and TRBJ2-3; 7 nucleotides match TRBD1. The V gene's germline CDR1 is SGHRS and CDR2 YFSETQ. This CDR3 is 16 amino acids long. V gave up 1 base and J gave up 2 bases; unmatched junction bases: 7. CDR3 loop: CASSLKPGQNTDTQYF. The CDR3 nucleotides are TGCGCCAGCAGCTTGAAACCGGGACAGAACACAGATACGCAGTATTTT.

The rearrangement joins TRBV2 to TRBJ1-2; TRBD1 agrees at 9 bases. The trim removed 5 bases at V and 8 bases at J, leaving 3 bases unmatched. This CDR3 contains 12 residues. CDR1 is SNHLY and CDR2 is FYNNEI in the germline V gene. Here the CDR3 DNA reads TGTGCCAGCAGTCCGGGGACAGGGGGCTACACCTTC. Translation gives CASSPGTGGYTF.

V and J are TRBV11-2 and TRBJ2-5; TRBD1 aligns across 8 bases. J gave up 4 bases and V 3 bases, and 1 base lay outside the gene matches. The CDR3 consists of 13 residues. The germline gives CDR1 SGHAT, CDR2 FQNNGV. The CDR3 loop is CASSFGTGETQYF. The CDR3 DNA reads as TGTGCCAGCAGCTTCGGGACAGGAGAGACCCAGTACTTC. The full variable domain, completed using reference TRBV11-2 and TRBJ2-5, is EAGVAQSPRYKIIEKRQSVAFWCNPISGHATLYWYQQILGQGPKLLIQFQNNGVVDDSQLPKDRFSAERLKGVDSTLKIQPAKLEDSAVYLCASSFGTGETQYFGPGTRLLVL.

The chain's CDR3 is CASSEKGSSLANVLTF. CDR3 in DNA: TGTGCCAGCAGTGAAAAAGGTTCATCTTTGGCCAACGTCCTGACTTTC. V and J are TRBV2 and TRBJ2-6; D gene ambiguous. The V gene's germline CDR1 is SNHLY and CDR2 FYNNEI. Trimming left V 2 bases short and J 6 bases short, with 14 bases between. The CDR3 consists of 16 residues.

The J gene is TRBJ2-3, the V gene TRBV5-6; tentative D call: TRBD1 (6 bases). CDR1 SGHDT and CDR2 YYEEEE come from the germline V gene. The CDR3 contains 14 residues. Trimming took off 6 bases at V and 6 bases at J, with 17 bases between the two ends. The CDR3 DNA is TGTGCCAGCACCTCTAGGGGGAGAGGGGATACGCAGTATTTT. This encodes CASTSRGRGDTQYF.

V gene TRBV30 combines with J gene TRBJ1-3, with unresolved D. The CDR3 is 14 amino acids. Germline V gene lookup returns CDR1 GTSNPN and CDR2 SVGIG (reference sequence). V gave up 3 bases and J gave up 0 bases, with 9 bases separating them. CDR3 loop: CAWSRGHSGNTIYF. The DNA of the CDR3 is TGTGCCTGGAGCCGAGGGCACTCTGGAAACACCATATATTTT.

The chain is built from TRBV7-8 and TRBJ1-4; D might be TRBD1 (5 bases). V was cut by 5 bases and J by 8 bases, with 24 bases left in between. The CDR3 runs to 17 residues. Germline V lookup: CDR1 SGHVS, CDR2 FQNEAQ. CDR3 nucleotide sequence: TGTGCCAGCAGCCCCCGAGGGGCGGTAGGGGATGGGGAAAAACTGTTTTTT. Amino acids: CASSPRGAVGDGEKLFF.

As DNA, the CDR3 is TGTGCCAGCTCACCCCTTCCGACAGGGAACTATGGCTACACCTTC. Residues: CASSPLPTGNYGYTF. The chain uses TRBV18 and TRBJ1-2; TRBD1 agrees at 7 bases. Trimming removed 3 bases from V and 2 bases from J; junction bases left unmatched: 6. CDR3 length: 15 amino acids. Germline CDR1 and CDR2: KGHSH and LQKENI.

The V gene is TRBV11-2, the J gene TRBJ2-7, with D perhaps TRBD1 (6 bases). The CDR3 loop spans 15 amino acids. Germline loops: CDR1 SGHAT, CDR2 FQNNGV. V was shortened by 4 bases and J by 0 bases, with 13 bases between the two germline ends. CDR3 in amino acids: CASSSQGQFSYEQYF. DNA for the CDR3: TGTGCCAGCAGCTCCCAAGGACAGTTCTCCTACGAGCAGTACTTC. Looking up the rest from reference TRBV11-2 and TRBJ2-7 gives the full variable domain: EAGVAQSPRYKIIEKRQSVAFWCNPISGHATLYWYQQILGQGPKLLIQFQNNGVVDDSQLPKDRFSAERLKGVDSTLKIQPAKLEDSAVYLCASSSQGQFSYEQYFGPGTRLTVT.

The CDR3 region has the DNA TGCGCCAGCAGCTCGGGACAGGGGGCCTCCGAGCAGTACTTC. It is translated as CASSSGQGASEQYF. The V and J genes are TRBV5-1 and TRBJ2-7; TRBD1 matches 12 bases. Germline values: CDR1 SGHRS, CDR2 YFSETQ. V lost 3 bases, J lost 6 bases, and 4 bases stayed unmatched. This CDR3 contains 14 residues. Using reference TRBV5-1 and TRBJ2-7 for the parts outside the CDR3, the full variable domain is KAGVTQTPRYLIKTRGQQVTLSCSPISGHRSVSWYQQTPGQGLQFLFEYFSETQRNKGNFPGRFSGRQFSNSRSEMNVSTLELGDSALYLCASSSGQGASEQYFGPGTRLTVT.

The J gene is TRBJ2-7, the V gene TRBV28; no clear D. Germline V gives CDR1 MDHEN, CDR2 SYDVKM. This CDR3 has 13 residues. Trimming cost V 7 bases and J 2 bases, with 12 bases left between them. The CDR3 bases are TGTGCCAGCACCTTGGCCCCCACCTACGAGCAGTACTTC. It codes for CASTLAPTYEQYF.

The chain couples TRBV27 to TRBJ1-1; TRBD1 aligns across 7 bases. Per the germline V gene, CDR1 is MNHEY and CDR2 is SMNVEV (reference sequence). This CDR3 comprises 12 residues. V was clipped by 3 bases and J by 8 bases; unmatched bases: 3. CDR3 amino acids: CASSFEGGEAFF. Here the CDR3 DNA reads TGTGCCAGCAGTTTTGAAGGGGGCGAAGCTTTCTTT.

The sample holds a few counts of this clone. CDR3 DNA sequence: TGCGCCAGCAGCCAAGTGGATGGGGCACCCGCTTTCTTT. It codes for CASSQVDGAPAFF. This chain links TRBV4-1 with TRBJ1-1; maybe TRBD1 (5 bases). The CDR3 runs 13 residues. V dropped 1 base and J dropped 11 bases, with 14 bases sitting between them. CDR1 is MGHRA and CDR2 is YSYEKL in the germline V gene.

J is TRBJ2-5 and V is TRBV4-1; tentatively, D is TRBD1 or TRBD2 (5 bases each). Germline values: CDR1 MGHRA, CDR2 YSYEKL. This CDR3 contains 14 residues. V lost 0 bases and J 10 bases, leaving 15 bases between the germline ends. The CDR3 loop is CASSQDGTPLGQYF. Written as DNA, the CDR3 is TGCGCCAGCAGCCAAGATGGGACGCCCCTAGGCCAGTACTTC.